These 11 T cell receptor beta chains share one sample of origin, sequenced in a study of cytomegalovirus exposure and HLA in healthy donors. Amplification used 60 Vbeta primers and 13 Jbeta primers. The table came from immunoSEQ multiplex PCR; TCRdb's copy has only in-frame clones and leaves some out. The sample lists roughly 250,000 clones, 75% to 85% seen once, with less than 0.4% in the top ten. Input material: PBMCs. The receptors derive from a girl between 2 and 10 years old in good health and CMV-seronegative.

For the CDR3, the DNA is TGTGCCAGCAGCGAAAAACCGAGGGGGCGCGAGCAGTACTTC. Its translation is CASSEKPRGREQYF. This chain links TRBV13 with TRBJ2-7, with TRBD1 matching 7 bases. J gave up 6 bases and V 5 bases, and 10 bases lay outside the gene matches. This CDR3 is built from 14 residues. CDR1 PRHDT and CDR2 FYEKMQ come from the germline V gene (reference sequence).

DNA of the CDR3: TGTGCCAGCAGCCGGAGGAACACTGAAGCTTTCTTT. It codes for CASSRRNTEAFF. The V gene is TRBV6-5, the J gene TRBJ1-1; D is unclear. Germline lookup yields CDR1 MNHEY and CDR2 SVGAGI. CDR3 length: 12 amino acids. V was pared by 6 bases and J by 1 base, with 6 bases between.

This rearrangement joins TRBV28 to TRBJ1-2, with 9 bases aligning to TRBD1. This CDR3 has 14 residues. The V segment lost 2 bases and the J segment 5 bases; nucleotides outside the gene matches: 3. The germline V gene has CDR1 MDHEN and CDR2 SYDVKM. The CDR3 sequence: CASSLGQGRYGYTF. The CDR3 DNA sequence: TGTGCCAGCAGTTTAGGACAGGGGAGGTATGGCTACACCTTC.

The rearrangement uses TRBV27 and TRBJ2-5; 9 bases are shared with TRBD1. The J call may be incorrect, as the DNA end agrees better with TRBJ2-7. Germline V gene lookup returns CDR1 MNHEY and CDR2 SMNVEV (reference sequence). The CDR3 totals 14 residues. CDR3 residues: CASSLQGAGHEQYF. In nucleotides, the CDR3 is TGTGCCAGCAGTCTACAGGGGGCTGGTCACGAGCAGTACTTC.

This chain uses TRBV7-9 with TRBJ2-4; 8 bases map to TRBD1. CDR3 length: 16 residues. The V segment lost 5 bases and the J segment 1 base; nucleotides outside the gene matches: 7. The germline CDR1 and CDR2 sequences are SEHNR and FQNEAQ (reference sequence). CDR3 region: CASSQTGQEAKNIQYF. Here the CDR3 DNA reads TGTGCCAGCAGCCAAACGGGACAGGAGGCCAAAAACATTCAGTACTTC.

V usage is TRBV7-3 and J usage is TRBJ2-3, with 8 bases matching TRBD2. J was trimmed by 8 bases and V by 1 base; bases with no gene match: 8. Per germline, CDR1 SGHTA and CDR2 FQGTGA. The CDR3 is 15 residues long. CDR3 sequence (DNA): TGTGCCAGCAGCTTAAGGGCGGGAGGCGAAGGTACGCAGTATTTT. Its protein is CASSLRAGGEGTQYF.

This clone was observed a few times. For the CDR3, the DNA is TGTGCCAGCAGCTTAGTACGGGATGACAGGGCAGATGGCACTGAAGCTTTCTTT. Translation: CASSLVRDDRADGTEAFF. This rearrangement joins TRBV7-6 to TRBJ1-1, with 7 bases aligning to TRBD1. Per the germline V gene, CDR1 is SGHVS and CDR2 is FNYEAQ. This CDR3 has 18 amino acids. J was trimmed by 4 bases and V by 1 base; bases with no gene match: 15.

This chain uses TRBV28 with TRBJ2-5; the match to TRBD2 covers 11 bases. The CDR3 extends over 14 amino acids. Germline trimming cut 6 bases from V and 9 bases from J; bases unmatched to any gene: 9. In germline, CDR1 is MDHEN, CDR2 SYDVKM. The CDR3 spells CASSATSGVKAQYF. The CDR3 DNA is TGTGCCAGCAGCGCGACTAGCGGGGTTAAGGCCCAGTACTTC.

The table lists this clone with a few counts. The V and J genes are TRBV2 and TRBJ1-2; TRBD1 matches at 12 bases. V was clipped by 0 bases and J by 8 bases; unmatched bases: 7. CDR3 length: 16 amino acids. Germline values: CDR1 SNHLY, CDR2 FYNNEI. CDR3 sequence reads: CASSEAEGDRGRGYTF. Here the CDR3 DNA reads TGTGCCAGCAGTGAAGCTGAGGGGGACAGGGGGCGAGGCTACACCTTC. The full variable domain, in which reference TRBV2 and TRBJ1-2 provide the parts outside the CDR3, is EPEVTQTPSHQVTQMGQEVILRCVPISNHLYFYWYRQILGQKVEFLVSFYNNEISEKSEIFDDQFSVERPDGSNFTLKIRSTKLEDSAMYFCASSEAEGDRGRGYTFGSGTRLTVV.

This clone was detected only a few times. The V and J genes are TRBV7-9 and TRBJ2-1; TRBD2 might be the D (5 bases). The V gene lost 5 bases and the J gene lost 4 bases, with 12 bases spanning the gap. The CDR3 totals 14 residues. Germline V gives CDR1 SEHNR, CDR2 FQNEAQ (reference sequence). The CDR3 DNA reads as TGTGCCAGCAGCCCTCTGCCGGGGTACAATGAGCAGTTCTTC. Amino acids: CASSPLPGYNEQFF. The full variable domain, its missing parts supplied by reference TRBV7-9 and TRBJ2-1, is DTGVSQNPRHKITKRGQNVTFRCDPISEHNRLYWYRQTLGQGPEFLTYFQNEAQLEKSRLLSDRFSAERPKGSFSTLEIQRTEQGDSAMYLCASSPLPGYNEQFFGPGTRLTVL.

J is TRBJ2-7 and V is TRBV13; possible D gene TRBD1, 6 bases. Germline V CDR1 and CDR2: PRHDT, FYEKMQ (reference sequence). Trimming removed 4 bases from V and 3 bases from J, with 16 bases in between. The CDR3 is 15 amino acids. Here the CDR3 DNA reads TGTGCCAGCAGCTCCGGCCCCGGGACAAACTACGAGCAGTACTTC. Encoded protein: CASSSGPGTNYEQYF.